This T cell receptor (beta chain) originates from a study of blood T cell repertoires in COVID-19. At the level of the study: The United States, Italy and Spain supplied acute and convalescent COVID-19 samples.

The assay was immunoSEQ multiplex PCR, and TCRdb's table has in-frame clones only and misses some. The table records approximately 250,000 clones, around 83% of them present only once. This CDR3 has 14 amino acids. Per germline, CDR1 MNHNS and CDR2 SASEGT. V was pared by 2 bases and J by 0 bases, with 5 bases between. This clonotype was sampled from a man aged 35-49 years who had recovered from COVID-19. The sample taken for sequencing was peripheral blood. The chain recombines TRBV6-1 with TRBJ1-3; D gene unclear. In nucleotides, the CDR3 is TGTGCCAGCAGTGAATACATCTCTGGAAACACCATATATTTT. Translating gives CASSEYISGNTIYF.